A single sample is the source of the 22 T cell receptor beta chains below, sequenced in a study of T cell changes during pregnancy in multiple sclerosis. Assay: immunoSEQ multiplex PCR; the TCRdb copy retains only in-frame clones and omits some. The sample contains tens of thousands of clones, about 88% of which appear only once. The input for sequencing was CD8+ T cells from peripheral blood mononuclear cells, taken in the second trimester of pregnancy. These receptors came from a female donor with multiple sclerosis, enrolled in a pregnancy study.

CDR3 loop: CASSSRRGYEQYF. The CDR3, as DNA: TGCGCCAGCAGCAGCCGCAGAGGCTACGAGCAGTACTTC. This rearrangement joins TRBV4-3 to TRBJ2-7; D call uncertain. From germline, CDR1 is LGHNA and CDR2 YSLEER. CDR3 length equals 13 residues. Trimming left V 5 bases short and J 3 bases short, with 11 bases between.

The sample holds one count of this clone. The V gene is TRBV2, the J gene TRBJ2-4; 11 bases fit TRBD2. This CDR3 is built from 15 residues. Germline CDR1 and CDR2: SNHLY and FYNNEI. Trimming at V came to 5 bases and at J to 8 bases, leaving 8 bases not matched to a gene. The CDR3 coding sequence is TGTGCCAGCAGTCCCAAGACTAGCGGGAATTACATTCAGTACTTC. It yields the protein CASSPKTSGNYIQYF.

V usage is TRBV27 and J usage is TRBJ2-7; 9 nucleotides agree with TRBD1. Germline lookup yields CDR1 MNHEY and CDR2 SMNVEV (reference sequence). This CDR3 is built from 15 residues. V lost 2 bases, J lost 2 bases, and 4 bases stayed unmatched. CDR3 bases: TGTGCCAGCAGTTTAGCCGGGACAGGGACCTACGAGCAGTACTTC. Its protein is CASSLAGTGTYEQYF.

The chain has TRBV25-1 and TRBJ1-4; unclear D gene. The CDR3 is made up of 15 amino acids. Germline loops: CDR1 MGHDK, CDR2 SYGVNS. V was trimmed by 5 bases and J by 4 bases, leaving 14 bases between them. For the CDR3, the DNA is TGTGCCAGCAGTATCCCGGGTCTCCTTAATGAAAAACTGTTTTTT. Protein sequence: CASSIPGLLNEKLFF.

This rearrangement joins TRBV7-9 to TRBJ2-5; 7 nucleotides match TRBD1. This CDR3 spans 15 amino acids. J lost 4 bases, V lost 3 bases, and 8 bases had no gene match. The germline V gene has CDR1 SEHNR and CDR2 FQNEAQ (reference sequence). The CDR3 DNA reads TGTGCCAGCAGCTTCAGCTCAGGGGGTAGAGAGACCCAGTACTTC. Translation gives CASSFSSGGRETQYF. Looking up the rest from reference TRBV7-9 and TRBJ2-5 gives the full variable domain: DTGVSQNPRHKITKRGQNVTFRCDPISEHNRLYWYRQTLGQGPEFLTYFQNEAQLEKSRLLSDRFSAERPKGSFSTLEIQRTEQGDSAMYLCASSFSSGGRETQYFGPGTRLLVL.

Comment on this clone: A much more abundant neighbour one base away suggests this may be a read error. The same CDR3 is also encoded by other DNA sequences in this sample. The chain couples TRBV30 to TRBJ1-1; 8 nucleotides agree with TRBD1. The V gene's germline CDR1 is GTSNPN and CDR2 SVGIG (reference sequence). The CDR3 contains 13 residues. The CDR3: CAWGQGANTEAFF. The CDR3 bases are TGTGCCTGGGGTCAGGGGGCGAACACTGAGGCTTTCTTT. The full variable domain, its missing parts supplied by reference TRBV30 and TRBJ1-1, is SQTIHQWPATLVQPVGSPLSLECTVEGTSNPNLYWYRQAAGRGLQLLFYSVGIGQISSEVPQNLSASRPQDRQFILSSKKLLLSDSGFYLCAWGQGANTEAFFGQGTRLTVV.

The V call is TRBV28, the J call TRBJ1-5; 9 bases map to TRBD1. CDR1 MDHEN and CDR2 SYDVKM come from the germline V gene. V dropped 3 bases and J dropped 7; count of bases not matched to a gene: 10. This CDR3 region has 16 residues. In nucleotides, the CDR3 is TGTGCCAGCAGTTTGTCCACGGGACAGGGATGGCAGCCCCAGCATTTT. Its protein is CASSLSTGQGWQPQHF.

The genes are TRBV4-3 and TRBJ2-5, with a possible D match to TRBD2 (5 bases). V was cut by 0 bases and J by 7 bases, with 9 bases left in between. Germline CDR1 reads LGHNA; CDR2 reads YSLEER. There are 13 residues in the CDR3. CDR3 in amino acids: CASSQDSSGTQYF. The CDR3 coding sequence is TGCGCCAGCAGCCAAGATTCGAGCGGGACCCAGTACTTC.

The sample holds one count of this clone. The V and J genes are TRBV6-1 and TRBJ2-5; 10 nucleotides line up with TRBD2. The CDR3 has 17 residues. Trimming at V came to 3 bases and at J to 4 bases, leaving 11 bases not matched to a gene. Germline V gives CDR1 MNHNS, CDR2 SASEGT. The CDR3 loop is CASSDLAGEGSRETQYF. The CDR3 nucleotides read TGTGCCAGCAGTGATCTAGCGGGAGAGGGGAGTAGAGAGACCCAGTACTTC.

The V call is TRBV7-9, the J call TRBJ2-7, with 7 positions matching TRBD1. The V and J ends lost 5 bases and 0 bases, in that order; junction bases with no gene match: 10. The CDR3 is 16 amino acids. Germline V gene lookup returns CDR1 SEHNR and CDR2 FQNEAQ (reference sequence). CDR3: CASSLVGTATSYEQYF. CDR3 nucleotide sequence: TGTGCCAGCAGCCTAGTGGGGACAGCGACCTCCTACGAGCAGTACTTC.

This chain uses TRBV27 with TRBJ2-5; TRBD2 matches 9 bases. Germline V gene lookup returns CDR1 MNHEY and CDR2 SMNVEV (reference sequence). Trimming took 5 bases from V and 4 from J; bases not matched to a gene: 2. This CDR3 comprises 13 residues. The CDR3 sequence: CASSPTSGETQYF. Here the CDR3 DNA reads TGTGCCAGCAGTCCGACTAGCGGAGAGACCCAGTACTTC.

The chain carries TRBV5-1 and TRBJ2-3, with 7 bases identical to TRBD2. J lost 5 bases, V lost 3 bases, and 9 bases had no gene match. Germline V gives CDR1 SGHRS, CDR2 YFSETQ. CDR3 length equals 15 residues. The CDR3: CASSWAGLEQDTQYF. The DNA for the CDR3 is TGCGCCAGCAGCTGGGCAGGACTAGAACAAGATACGCAGTATTTT.

This chain connects TRBV7-2 to TRBJ2-1; 12 bases align to TRBD2. J was trimmed by 6 bases and V by 2 bases; bases with no gene match: 5. This CDR3 region has 16 residues. Germline V gives CDR1 SGHTA, CDR2 FQGNSA. This CDR3 is CASSLTLAGGPNEQFF. DNA for the CDR3: TGTGCCAGCAGCTTAACTCTAGCGGGAGGGCCCAATGAGCAGTTCTTC.

This chain connects TRBV30 to TRBJ1-2, with D possibly matching TRBD1 (5 bases). The V gene's germline CDR1 is GTSNPN and CDR2 SVGIG (reference sequence). The CDR3 consists of 12 residues. Trimming took off 0 bases at V and 6 bases at J, with 8 bases between the two ends. The CDR3 DNA follows: TGTGCCTGGAGTGTAGGGGTAGATGGCTACACCTTC. It translates to CAWSVGVDGYTF.

The chain combines TRBV9 with TRBJ1-6; TRBD1 matches at 8 bases. CDR3 length: 17 residues. The germline CDR1 and CDR2 sequences are SGDLS and YYNGEE. The junction had 13 bases not matched to a gene; V was cut back by 3 bases and J by 8 bases. The CDR3 region is CASSAEGLQGAYSPLHF. The CDR3, as DNA: TGTGCCAGCAGCGCAGAGGGGTTGCAGGGGGCCTATTCACCCCTCCACTTT. The whole variable domain, remainder taken from reference TRBV9 and TRBJ1-6, is DSGVTQTPKHLITATGQRVTLRCSPRSGDLSVYWYQQSLDQGLQFLIQYYNGEERAKGNILERFSAQQFPDLHSELNLSSLELGDSALYFCASSAEGLQGAYSPLHFGNGTRLTVT.

This chain joins TRBV6-4 and TRBJ2-3, with 9 nucleotides matching TRBD2. This CDR3 spans 15 amino acids. Unmatched junction bases numbered 4, after V lost 3 bases and J lost 3 bases. The germline CDR1 and CDR2 sequences are MRHNA and SNTAGT. The chain's CDR3 is CASSEGSGSTDTQYF. In nucleotides, the CDR3 is TGTGCCAGCAGTGAAGGTAGCGGGAGTACAGATACGCAGTATTTT.

V usage is TRBV27 and J usage is TRBJ2-7; 10 positions agree with TRBD1. The V segment lost 6 bases and the J segment 3 bases; nucleotides outside the gene matches: 5. The CDR3 is 14 amino acids. Per germline, CDR1 MNHEY and CDR2 SMNVEV (reference sequence). The CDR3 DNA sequence: TGTGCCAGCAGCTACCGGACAGGGGGCTACGAGCAGTACTTC. It translates to CASSYRTGGYEQYF.

This clone has just a few counts. V gene TRBV7-9 combines with J gene TRBJ2-2; 11 positions agree with TRBD2. CDR1 is SEHNR, CDR2 FQNEAQ, per germline (reference sequence). CDR3 length: 18 amino acids. With V trimmed by 4 bases and J by 0 bases, 7 bases remained unmatched. DNA for the CDR3: TGTGCCAGCAGCTCCCCTCGACTAGCGGGGTCGAACACCGGGGAGCTGTTTTTT. Residues: CASSSPRLAGSNTGELFF.

The chain links TRBV6-5 to TRBJ2-4, with TRBD2 matching 7 bases. With V trimmed by 4 bases and J by 5 bases, 5 bases remained unmatched. Looked up from germline, CDR1 is MNHEY and CDR2 is SVGAGI. This CDR3 spans 14 amino acids. The DNA of the CDR3 is TGTGCCAGCAGTTTCGGGGGGAACCAAAACATTCAGTACTTC. Translating gives CASSFGGNQNIQYF.

The V call is TRBV7-8, the J call TRBJ2-4; 9 nucleotides align to TRBD2. This CDR3 has 17 residues. V gave up 5 bases and J gave up 2 bases; unmatched junction bases: 10. Per the germline V gene, CDR1 is SGHVS and CDR2 is FQNEAQ. CDR3 nucleotide sequence: TGTGCCAGCAGCCTTCGGACGCGGGAGGGCCCCAAAAACATTCAGTACTTC. Protein product: CASSLRTREGPKNIQYF.

The chain is built from TRBV23-1 and TRBJ1-5, with 7 bases lining up with TRBD1. TRBV23-1 is known as an ORF, though its function is uncertain. The CDR3 loop spans 15 amino acids. After removal of 5 bases from V and 4 bases from J, the junction contained 8 bases not matched to a gene. The CDR3 sequence: CASSWGQGDNQPQHF. The DNA for the CDR3 is TGCGCCAGCAGTTGGGGTCAGGGGGATAATCAGCCCCAGCATTTT.

CDR3 loop: CASSLALLAERGDTQYF. The DNA of the CDR3 is TGTGCCAGCAGCTTAGCGCTACTAGCGGAACGGGGAGATACGCAGTATTTT. The rearrangement joins TRBV7-2 to TRBJ2-3; TRBD2 matches 8 bases. With V trimmed by 0 bases and J by 5 bases, 10 bases remained unmatched. This CDR3 is 17 amino acids long. Germline CDR1 is SGHTA and CDR2 is FQGNSA.